This T cell receptor (beta chain) comes out of a study of T cells after yellow fever vaccination. Study context: Fractions containing few cells were prepared with SMART-Seq v4 Ultra Low Input. Study results and caveats: Reappearance after the booster was observed for most primary-vaccination clones (around 95% CD4, approximately 90% CD8). Though weaker, the secondary response peaked faster, on day 5 versus 15.

From the 5' RACE reads, TCRdb called clonotypes with MiXCR, one entry per CDR3 protein. The table shows about 340,000 distinct CDR3 sequences, with approximately 13% occurring only once. Germline values: CDR1 SEHNR, CDR2 FQNEAQ (reference sequence). Trimming took off 5 bases at V and 4 bases at J, with 18 bases between the two ends. The CDR3 extends over 15 amino acids. This clonotype has only a few counts. Its antigen is as yet unknown. The clonotype was recovered from a young man who received the YFV17D yellow fever vaccine. The chain combines TRBV7-9 with TRBJ2-7; D possibly corresponds to TRBD2 (6 bases). The source material was CD4+ T cells sorted from PBMCs, sampled 15 days after the yellow fever booster vaccination. CDR3: CASSTLSLARYEQYF. CDR3 bases: TGTGCCAGCAGCACTCTTAGCCTAGCGCGGTACGAGCAGTACTTC.